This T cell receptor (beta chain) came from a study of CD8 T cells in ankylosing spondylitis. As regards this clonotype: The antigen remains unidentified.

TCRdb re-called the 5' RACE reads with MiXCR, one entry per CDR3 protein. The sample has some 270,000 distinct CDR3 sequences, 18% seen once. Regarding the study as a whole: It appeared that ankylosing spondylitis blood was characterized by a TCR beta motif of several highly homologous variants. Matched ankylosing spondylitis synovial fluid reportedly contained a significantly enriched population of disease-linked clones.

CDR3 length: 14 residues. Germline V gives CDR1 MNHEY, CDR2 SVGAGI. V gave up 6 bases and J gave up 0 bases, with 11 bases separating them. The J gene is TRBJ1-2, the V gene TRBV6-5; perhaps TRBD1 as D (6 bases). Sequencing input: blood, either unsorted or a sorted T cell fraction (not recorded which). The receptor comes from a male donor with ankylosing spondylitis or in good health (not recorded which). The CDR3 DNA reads TGTGCCAGCAGGCCCAGGGGAGCTAACTATGGCTACACCTTC. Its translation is CASRPRGANYGYTF.